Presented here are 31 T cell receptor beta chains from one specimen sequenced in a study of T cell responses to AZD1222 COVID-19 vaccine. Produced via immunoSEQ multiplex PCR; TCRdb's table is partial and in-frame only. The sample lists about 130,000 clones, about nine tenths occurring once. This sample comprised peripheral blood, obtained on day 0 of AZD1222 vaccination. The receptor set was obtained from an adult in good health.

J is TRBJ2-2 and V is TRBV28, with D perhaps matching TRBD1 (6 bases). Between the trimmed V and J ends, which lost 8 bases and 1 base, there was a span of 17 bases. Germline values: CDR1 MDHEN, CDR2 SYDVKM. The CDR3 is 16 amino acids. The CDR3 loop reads CASLPPGHKNTGELFF. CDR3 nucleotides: TGTGCCAGCCTACCACCGGGACATAAGAACACCGGGGAGCTGTTTTTT.

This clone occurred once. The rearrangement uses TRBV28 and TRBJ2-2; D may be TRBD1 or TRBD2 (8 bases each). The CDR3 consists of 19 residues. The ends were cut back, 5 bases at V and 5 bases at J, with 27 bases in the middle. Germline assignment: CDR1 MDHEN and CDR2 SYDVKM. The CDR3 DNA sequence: TGTGCCAGCAGTCACCCTCCAGGGGGCAGGCGGGGGGAAACCGGGGAGCTGTTTTTT. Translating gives CASSHPPGGRRGETGELFF.

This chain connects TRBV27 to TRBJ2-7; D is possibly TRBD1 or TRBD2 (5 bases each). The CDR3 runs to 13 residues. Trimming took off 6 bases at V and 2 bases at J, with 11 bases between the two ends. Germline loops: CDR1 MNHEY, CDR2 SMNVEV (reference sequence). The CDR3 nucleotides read TGTGCCAGCAGCCCTCGGGGCACCTACGAGCAGTACTTC. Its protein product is CASSPRGTYEQYF.

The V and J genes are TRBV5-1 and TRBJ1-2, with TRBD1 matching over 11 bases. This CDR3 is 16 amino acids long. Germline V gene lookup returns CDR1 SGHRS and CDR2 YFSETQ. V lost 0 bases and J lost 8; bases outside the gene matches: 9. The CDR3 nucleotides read TGCGCCAGCAGCTTGGGGCCCGGACAGGGGGCGTCGGGCTACACCTTC. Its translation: CASSLGPGQGASGYTF.

CDR3 amino acids: CSAAPLGVNTGELFF. CDR3 DNA sequence: TGCAGCGCCGCGCCATTAGGGGTGAACACCGGGGAGCTGTTTTTT. The genes are TRBV29-1 and TRBJ2-2; D possibly corresponds to TRBD1 (5 bases). Germline CDR1 and CDR2: SQVTM and ANQGSEA. V was trimmed by 7 bases and J by 1 base, leaving 16 bases between them. This CDR3 is 15 amino acids long.

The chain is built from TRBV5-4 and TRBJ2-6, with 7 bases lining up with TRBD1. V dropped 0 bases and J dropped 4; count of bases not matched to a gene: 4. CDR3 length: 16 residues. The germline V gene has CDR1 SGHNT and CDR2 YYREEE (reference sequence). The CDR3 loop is CASSLEGGSGANVLTF. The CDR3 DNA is TGTGCCAGCAGCTTGGAAGGGGGCTCAGGGGCCAACGTCCTGACTTTC.

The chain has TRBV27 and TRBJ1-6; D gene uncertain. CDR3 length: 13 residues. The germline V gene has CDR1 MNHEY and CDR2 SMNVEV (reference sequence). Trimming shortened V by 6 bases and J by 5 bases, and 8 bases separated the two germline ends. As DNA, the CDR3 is TGTGCCAGCAGAAGTTGGGATAATTCACCCCTCCACTTT. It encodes CASRSWDNSPLHF.

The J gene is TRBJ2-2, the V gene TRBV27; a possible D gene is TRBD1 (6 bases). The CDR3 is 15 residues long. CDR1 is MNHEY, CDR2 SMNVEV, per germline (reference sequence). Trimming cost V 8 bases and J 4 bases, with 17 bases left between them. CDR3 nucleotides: TGTGCCAGCTCCCCACAGGGAAGAGTCACCGGGGAGCTGTTTTTT. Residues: CASSPQGRVTGELFF.

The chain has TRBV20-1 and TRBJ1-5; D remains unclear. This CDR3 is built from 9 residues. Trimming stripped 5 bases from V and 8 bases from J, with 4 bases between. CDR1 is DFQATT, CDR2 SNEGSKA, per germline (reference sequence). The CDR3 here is CSAGEPQHF. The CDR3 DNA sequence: TGCAGTGCTGGGGAGCCCCAGCATTTT.

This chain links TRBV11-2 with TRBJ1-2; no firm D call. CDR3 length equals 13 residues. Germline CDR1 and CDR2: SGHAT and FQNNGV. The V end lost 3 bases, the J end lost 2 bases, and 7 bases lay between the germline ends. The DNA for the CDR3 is TGTGCCAGCAGCTTGGGGTGGAACTATGGCTACACCTTC. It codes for CASSLGWNYGYTF.

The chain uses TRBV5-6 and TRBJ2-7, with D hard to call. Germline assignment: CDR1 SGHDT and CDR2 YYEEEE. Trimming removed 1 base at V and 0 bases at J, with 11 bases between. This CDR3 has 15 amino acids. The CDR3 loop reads CASSLYGYSSYEQYF. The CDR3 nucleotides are TGTGCCAGCAGCTTGTACGGGTATAGCTCCTACGAGCAGTACTTC.

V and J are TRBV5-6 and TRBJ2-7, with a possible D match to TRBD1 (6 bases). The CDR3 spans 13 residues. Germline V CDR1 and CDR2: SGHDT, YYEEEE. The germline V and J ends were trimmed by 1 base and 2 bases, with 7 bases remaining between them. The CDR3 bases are TGTGCCAGCAGCTTGAGGGGGACCTACGAGCAGTACTTC. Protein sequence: CASSLRGTYEQYF.

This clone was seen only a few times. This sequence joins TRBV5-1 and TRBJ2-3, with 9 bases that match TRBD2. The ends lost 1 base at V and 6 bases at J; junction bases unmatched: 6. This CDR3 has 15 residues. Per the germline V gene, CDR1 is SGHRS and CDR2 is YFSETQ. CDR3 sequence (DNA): TGCGCCAGCAGCTTGACCGCGGGGGGGCCCGATACGCAGTATTTT. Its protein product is CASSLTAGGPDTQYF. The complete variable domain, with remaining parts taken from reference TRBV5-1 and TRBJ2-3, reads KAGVTQTPRYLIKTRGQQVTLSCSPISGHRSVSWYQQTPGQGLQFLFEYFSETQRNKGNFPGRFSGRQFSNSRSEMNVSTLELGDSALYLCASSLTAGGPDTQYFGPGTRLTVL.

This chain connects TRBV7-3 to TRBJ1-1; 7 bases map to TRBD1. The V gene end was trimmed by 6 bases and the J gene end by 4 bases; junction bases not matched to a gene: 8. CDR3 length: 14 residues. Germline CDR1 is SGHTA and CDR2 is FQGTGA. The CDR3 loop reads CASSPDRLGTEAFF. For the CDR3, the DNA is TGTGCCAGCAGTCCGGACAGGTTGGGCACTGAAGCTTTCTTT.

CDR3 sequence (DNA): TGTGCTAGTGTGAAAGGACAGCCGAACACTGAAGCTTTCTTT. Amino acid sequence: CASVKGQPNTEAFF. V is TRBV12-5 and J is TRBJ1-1; a possible D gene is TRBD1 (6 bases). Germline loops: CDR1 LGHNT, CDR2 FRNRAP. Trimming stripped 7 bases from V and 1 base from J, with 13 bases between. This CDR3 is built from 14 residues.

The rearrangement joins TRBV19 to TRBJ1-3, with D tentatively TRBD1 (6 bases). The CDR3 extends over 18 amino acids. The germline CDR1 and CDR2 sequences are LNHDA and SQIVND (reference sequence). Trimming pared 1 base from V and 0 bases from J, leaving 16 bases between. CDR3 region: CASSIGRRQVNSGNTIYF. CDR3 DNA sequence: TGTGCCAGTAGTATAGGGCGGCGACAGGTTAACTCTGGAAACACCATATATTTT. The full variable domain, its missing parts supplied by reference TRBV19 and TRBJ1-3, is DGGITQSPKYLFRKEGQNVTLSCEQNLNHDAMYWYRQDPGQGLRLIYYSQIVNDFQKGDIAEGYSVSREKKESFPLTVTSAQKNPTAFYLCASSIGRRQVNSGNTIYFGEGSWLTVV.

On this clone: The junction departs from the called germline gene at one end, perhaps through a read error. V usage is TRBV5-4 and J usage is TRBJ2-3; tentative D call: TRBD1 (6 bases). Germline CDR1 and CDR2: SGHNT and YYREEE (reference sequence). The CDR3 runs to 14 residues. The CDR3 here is CASSQQIGDIPPNF. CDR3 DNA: TGTGCCAGCAGCCAACAGATCGGGGACATCCCCCCCAATTTT.

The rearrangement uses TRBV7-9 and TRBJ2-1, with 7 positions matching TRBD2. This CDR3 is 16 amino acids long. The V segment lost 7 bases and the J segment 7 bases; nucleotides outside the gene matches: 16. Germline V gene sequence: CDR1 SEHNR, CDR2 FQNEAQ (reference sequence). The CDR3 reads CASNLDGTKKRNEQFF. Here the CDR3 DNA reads TGTGCCAGCAACTTGGACGGGACTAAGAAAAGAAATGAGCAGTTCTTC.

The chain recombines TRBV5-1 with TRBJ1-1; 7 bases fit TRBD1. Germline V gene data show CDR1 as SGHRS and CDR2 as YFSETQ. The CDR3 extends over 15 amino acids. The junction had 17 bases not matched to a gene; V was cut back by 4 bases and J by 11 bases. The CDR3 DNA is TGCGCCAGCAGCCCCCAGACAGGGACAACCCCTCGGGCTTTCTTT. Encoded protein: CASSPQTGTTPRAFF.

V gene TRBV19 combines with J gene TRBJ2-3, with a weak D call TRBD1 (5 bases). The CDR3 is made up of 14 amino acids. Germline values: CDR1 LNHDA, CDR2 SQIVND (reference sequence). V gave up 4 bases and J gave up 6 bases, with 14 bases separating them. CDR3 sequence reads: CASSTGWAGDTQYF. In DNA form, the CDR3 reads TGTGCCAGTAGTACCGGGTGGGCAGGGGATACGCAGTATTTT.

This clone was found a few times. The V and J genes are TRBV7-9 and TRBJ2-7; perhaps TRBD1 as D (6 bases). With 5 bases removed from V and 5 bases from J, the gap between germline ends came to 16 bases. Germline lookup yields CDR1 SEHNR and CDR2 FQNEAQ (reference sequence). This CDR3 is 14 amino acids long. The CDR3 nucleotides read TGTGCCAGCAGCACCAGGGTTGCAGGGGACGAGCAGTACTTC. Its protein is CASSTRVAGDEQYF.

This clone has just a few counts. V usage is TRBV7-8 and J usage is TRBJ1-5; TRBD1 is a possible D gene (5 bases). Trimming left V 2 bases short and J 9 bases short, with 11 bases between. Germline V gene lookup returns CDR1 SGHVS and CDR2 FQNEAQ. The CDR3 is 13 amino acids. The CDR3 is CASSLTGRGPQHF. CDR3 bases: TGTGCCAGCAGCTTAACGGGGCGGGGGCCCCAGCATTTT.

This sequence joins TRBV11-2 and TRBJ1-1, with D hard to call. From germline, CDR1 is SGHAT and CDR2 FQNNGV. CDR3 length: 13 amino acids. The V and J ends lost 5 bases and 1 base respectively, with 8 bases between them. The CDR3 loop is CASSRRQNTEAFF. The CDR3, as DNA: TGTGCCAGCAGCCGCAGACAGAACACTGAAGCTTTCTTT. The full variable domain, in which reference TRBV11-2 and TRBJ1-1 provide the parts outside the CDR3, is EAGVAQSPRYKIIEKRQSVAFWCNPISGHATLYWYQQILGQGPKLLIQFQNNGVVDDSQLPKDRFSAERLKGVDSTLKIQPAKLEDSAVYLCASSRRQNTEAFFGQGTRLTVV.

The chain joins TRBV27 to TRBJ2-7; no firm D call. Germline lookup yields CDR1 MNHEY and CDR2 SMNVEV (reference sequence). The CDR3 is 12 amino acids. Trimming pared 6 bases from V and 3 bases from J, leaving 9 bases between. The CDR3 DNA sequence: TGTGCCAGCAGGGACGTTTACTACGAGCAGTACTTC. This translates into CASRDVYYEQYF.

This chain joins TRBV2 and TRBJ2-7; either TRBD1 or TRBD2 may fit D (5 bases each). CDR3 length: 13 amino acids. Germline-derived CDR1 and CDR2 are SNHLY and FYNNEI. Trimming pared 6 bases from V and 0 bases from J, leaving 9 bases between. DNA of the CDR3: TGTGCCAGCAGGGCAGGGAGCTCCTACGAGCAGTACTTC. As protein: CASRAGSSYEQYF. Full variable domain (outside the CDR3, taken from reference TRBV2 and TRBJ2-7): EPEVTQTPSHQVTQMGQEVILRCVPISNHLYFYWYRQILGQKVEFLVSFYNNEISEKSEIFDDQFSVERPDGSNFTLKIRSTKLEDSAMYFCASRAGSSYEQYFGPGTRLTVT.

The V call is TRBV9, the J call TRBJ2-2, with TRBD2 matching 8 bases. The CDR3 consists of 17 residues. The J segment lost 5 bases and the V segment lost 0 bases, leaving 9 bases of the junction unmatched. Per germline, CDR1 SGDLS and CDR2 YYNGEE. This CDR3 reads CASSVVGGAMITGELFF. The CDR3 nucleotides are TGTGCCAGCAGCGTAGTCGGGGGGGCCATGATTACCGGGGAGCTGTTTTTT.

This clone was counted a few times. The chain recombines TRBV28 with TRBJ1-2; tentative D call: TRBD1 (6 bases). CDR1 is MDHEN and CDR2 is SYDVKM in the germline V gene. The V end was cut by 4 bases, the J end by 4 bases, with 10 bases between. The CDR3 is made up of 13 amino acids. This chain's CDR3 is CASSSGVSYGYTF. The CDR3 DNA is TGTGCCAGCAGTTCAGGGGTTTCCTATGGCTACACCTTC.

CDR3 protein: CASSYIPSYEQYF. The CDR3 DNA reads as TGTGCCAGCAGTTACATTCCCTCCTACGAGCAGTACTTC. This sequence joins TRBV6-5 and TRBJ2-7; unclear D gene. Germline loops: CDR1 MNHEY, CDR2 SVGAGI. Trimming took off 2 bases at V and 0 bases at J, with 5 bases between the two ends. CDR3 length: 13 amino acids.

CDR3 amino acids: CASSIGARPYEQYF. Here the CDR3 DNA reads TGTGCCAGTAGTATCGGGGCTCGTCCCTACGAGCAGTACTTC. This chain uses TRBV19 with TRBJ2-7; D tentatively reads TRBD1 or TRBD2 (5 bases each). Trimming cost V 3 bases and J 2 bases, with 11 bases left between them. The CDR3 runs to 14 residues. Germline-derived CDR1 and CDR2 are LNHDA and SQIVND (reference sequence).

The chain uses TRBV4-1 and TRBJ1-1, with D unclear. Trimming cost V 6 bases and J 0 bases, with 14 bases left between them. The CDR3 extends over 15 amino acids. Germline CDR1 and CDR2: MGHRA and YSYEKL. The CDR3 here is CASRPTGNMNTEAFF. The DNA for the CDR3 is TGCGCCAGCAGACCAACCGGGAACATGAACACTGAAGCTTTCTTT.

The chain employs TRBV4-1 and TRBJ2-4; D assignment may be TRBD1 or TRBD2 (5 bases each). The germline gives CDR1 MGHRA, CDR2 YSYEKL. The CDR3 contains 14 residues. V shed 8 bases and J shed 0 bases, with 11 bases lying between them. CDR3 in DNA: TGCGCCAGCTCAATTGGGGGAGCCAAAAACATTCAGTACTTC. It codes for CASSIGGAKNIQYF.